The clone carrying this T cell receptor beta chain was recorded once. What it binds is not known. This sample was included in a study of OX40 agonist ivuxolimab in advanced cancers. Study in general: Previous treatment with anti-PD-1, anti-PD-L1 or anti-CTLA-4 therapy was allowed; over 35% had received some. Findings and caveats of the study: Normalized expansion of T-cell clones was also low for some nonresponders. By week 6 at 0.1 to 3.0 mg/kg, blood CD4+ and CD8+ T cells had expanded clonally.

The protocol was immunoSEQ multiplex PCR, while the TCRdb copy is restricted to in-frame clones and leaves out a portion. Among approximately 47,000 clones listed, 85% to 90% were seen once. The CDR3 contains 11 residues. V dropped 7 bases and J dropped 11 bases, with 12 bases sitting between them. V gene TRBV5-3 combines with J gene TRBJ2-2; no clear D gene. TRBV5-3 falls under the ORF class, with uncertain function. The sequencing used CD4+ or CD8+ T cells sorted from blood, collected in a trial of the OX40 agonist ivuxolimab. This TCR derives from an adult with an advanced solid tumor such as melanoma, head and neck, liver or kidney cancer. CDR3: CARGLGQELFF. The CDR3 DNA sequence: TGTGCCAGAGGCCTTGGGCAAGAGCTGTTTTTT.